This T cell receptor (beta chain) was recorded in a study of blood T cell repertoires in COVID-19. Study information: Nucleic acid was either cDNA or gDNA, and it came from T cells, B-cell-depleted T cells, or PBMCs.

The CDR3 has 15 residues. Germline V gene sequence: CDR1 LNHNV, CDR2 YYDKDF (reference sequence). V was pared by 8 bases and J by 10 bases, with 14 bases of the junction left unmatched. Adults between about 18 and 95 years of age took part from about two dozen US areas. Data came from immunoSEQ multiplex PCR; TCRdb stores just in-frame clones and leaves some out. The table includes about 140,000 clones, around 73% detected once. The receptor comes from a woman between 45 and 65 years old who had recovered from COVID-19. The sample taken for sequencing was PBMCs or T cells enriched from blood (not recorded which). V and J are TRBV15 and TRBJ1-4, with 9 bases fitting TRBD1. The CDR3 reads CATRTLTGGSGKLFF. The CDR3 DNA reads as TGTGCCACCCGTACACTGACAGGGGGGTCTGGAAAACTGTTTTTT.